These T cell receptor beta chains were read from a single sample in a study of radiation and T cells in renal cell carcinoma. Assay used: immunoSEQ multiplex PCR; TCRdb lists only in-frame clones, some missing. Among approximately 140,000 clones listed, about 87% were seen once. The sequences come from blood, collected from a patient whose treatment included radiotherapy and nephrectomy. Receptors originate from a woman in her 70s with renal cell carcinoma. The CDR3 runs from the conserved cysteine through the conserved F or W. The order of the fields is D gene, V gene, clone size, J gene, CDR3 DNA, CDR3 protein. D genes are given only for firm matches. The size field is filled for only some rows; it gives once, few, many or a size class.

TRBD2	TRBV7-9	.	TRBJ2-1	TGTGCCAGCAGCTTAGGGCCCCTAGCGGGGGGCGGGGTCAATGAGCAGTTCTTC	CASSLGPLAGGGVNEQFF
TRBD2	TRBV27	.	TRBJ2-3	TGTGCCAGCAGTTTATTAGCGGGGCGAGGAGATACGCAGTATTTT	CASSLLAGRGDTQYF
.	TRBV5-1	.	TRBJ1-5	TGCGCCAGCAGCTCAGGACTCAATCAGCCCCAGCATTTT	CASSSGLNQPQHF
.	TRBV6-5	.	TRBJ2-3	TGTGCCAGCAGTTCACAGGGTGTCTCTAGCACAGATACGCAGTATTTT	CASSSQGVSSTDTQYF
TRBD1	TRBV2	few	TRBJ1-4	TGTGCCAGCAGTGCTCCCAGGGGGGAAAAACTGTTTTTT	CASSAPRGEKLFF
.	TRBV7-9	.	TRBJ2-2	TGTGCCAGCAGCTTAAGGGTCAGGGACTGGAACACCGGGGAGCTGTTTTTT	CASSLRVRDWNTGELFF
.	TRBV27	.	TRBJ2-7	TGTGCCAGCAGTTTATCAGGCGGTTCCTACGAGCAGTACTTC	CASSLSGGSYEQYF
TRBD2	TRBV4-2	.	TRBJ2-7	TGTGCCAGCAGGCTTAATACGGGGGGATTCTACGAGCAGTACTTC	CASRLNTGGFYEQYF
.	TRBV9	.	TRBJ2-5	TGTGCCAGCAGCCGGGACGGCCAAGAGACCCAGTACTTC	CASSRDGQETQYF
TRBD1	TRBV6-5	once	TRBJ2-7	TGTGCCAGCAGACGGGACAGGGGACCCTACGAGCAGTACTTC	CASRRDRGPYEQYF
TRBD1	TRBV10-3	.	TRBJ1-1	TGTGCCATCAGTGAGAGGACAGGGGAAACTGAAGCTTTCTTT	CAISERTGETEAFF
.	TRBV6-1	.	TRBJ1-6	TGTGCCAGCAGTGAAAAAGATAGCAGACGCGGTAATTCACCCCTCCACTTT	CASSEKDSRRGNSPLHF
.	TRBV7-9	.	TRBJ2-1	TGTGCCAGCAGCGAGACGGGGAGAGCGTTCTTC	CASSETGRAFF
TRBD2	TRBV30	.	TRBJ2-5	TGTGCCTGGAGTGTAATAACTAGCGGGCAAGAGACCCAGTACTTC	CAWSVITSGQETQYF
TRBD1	TRBV12-5	.	TRBJ2-5	TGTGCTAGTGGTTTGGGGGGACAGGGTTCAGAGACCCAGTACTTC	CASGLGGQGSETQYF
.	TRBV9	.	TRBJ1-1	TGTGCCAGCAGCCCCCCCGTCATGACAGATGAAGCTTTCTTT	CASSPPVMTDEAFF
.	TRBV6-1	.	TRBJ2-2	TGTGCCAGCAGGCTCGGACGGACGAACACCGGGGAGCTGTTTTTT	CASRLGRTNTGELFF
.	TRBV19	.	TRBJ2-1	TGTGCCAGTAGTATACCCACAATTAAGAATGAGCAGTTCTTC	CASSIPTIKNEQFF
.	TRBV6-5	once	TRBJ2-7	TGTGCCAGCAGTTATCCTCCCGACTACGAGCAGTACTTC	CASSYPPDYEQYF
.	TRBV12-5	once	TRBJ1-1	TGTGCTAGTGGCTGGGCAGCGGGCACTGAAGCTTTCTTT	CASGWAAGTEAFF
.	TRBV14	.	TRBJ1-1	TGTGCCAGCAGCCAAGAGATACAAGCTTTCTTT	CASSQEIQAFF